This T cell receptor (beta chain) was identified during a study of cytomegalovirus exposure and HLA in healthy donors. With regard to this clone: The target antigen is unknown.

General study findings and limits: In a later analysis, HLA-associated beta chains showed higher expansion and lower generation probabilities than comparable chains. Rare TCR sequences dominated, though some public TCRs recurred in many donors.

The PCR had 60 Vbeta and 13 Jbeta primers. Clones were sequenced by immunoSEQ multiplex PCR, and TCRdb holds only the in-frame ones, with some missing. This sample has approximately 72,000 clones, with more than 75% found just once. Per germline, CDR1 MDHEN and CDR2 SYDVKM. The CDR3 sequence is 15 residues long. Trimming took 8 bases from V and 3 from J, leaving 18 bases between them. This clonotype originated in a man aged 18 to 29 in good health and CMV-seronegative. The sequenced material came from PBMCs. V usage is TRBV28 and J usage is TRBJ2-3, with unresolved D. This chain's CDR3 is CASPPAGIRTDTQYF. The CDR3 DNA reads as TGTGCCAGCCCCCCCGCCGGTATTCGTACAGATACGCAGTATTTT.